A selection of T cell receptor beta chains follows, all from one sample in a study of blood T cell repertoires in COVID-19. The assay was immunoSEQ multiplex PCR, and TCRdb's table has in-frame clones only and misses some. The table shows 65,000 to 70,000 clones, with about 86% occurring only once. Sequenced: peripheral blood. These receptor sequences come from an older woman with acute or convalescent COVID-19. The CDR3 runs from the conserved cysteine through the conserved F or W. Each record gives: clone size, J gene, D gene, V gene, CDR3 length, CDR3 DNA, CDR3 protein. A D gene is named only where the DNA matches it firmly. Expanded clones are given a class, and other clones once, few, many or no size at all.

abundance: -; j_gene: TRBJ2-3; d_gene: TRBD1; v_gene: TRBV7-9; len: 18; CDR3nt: TGTGCCAGCAGCTCCCAAACCCTCATGACAGGGTCGACAGATACGCAGTATTTT; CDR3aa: CASSSQTLMTGSTDTQYF
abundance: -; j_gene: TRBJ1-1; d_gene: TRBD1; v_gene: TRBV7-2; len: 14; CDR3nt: TGTGCCAGCAGCTTAGGCAGGGGGAAGGCTGAAGCTTTCTTT; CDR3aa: CASSLGRGKAEAFF
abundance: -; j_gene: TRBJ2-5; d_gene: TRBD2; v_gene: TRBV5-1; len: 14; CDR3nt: TGCGCCAGCACCCTCACCGGACTAGTTGAGACCCAGTACTTC; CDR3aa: CASTLTGLVETQYF
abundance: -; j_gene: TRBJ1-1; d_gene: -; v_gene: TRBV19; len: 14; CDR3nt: TGTGCCAGTAGTATCGTCAGGGCGGAAACTGAAGCTTTCTTT; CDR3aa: CASSIVRAETEAFF
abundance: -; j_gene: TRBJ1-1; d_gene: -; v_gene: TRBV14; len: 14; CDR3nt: TGTGCCAGCCGCCAGTTAGGGACAAACACTGAAGCTTTCTTT; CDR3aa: CASRQLGTNTEAFF
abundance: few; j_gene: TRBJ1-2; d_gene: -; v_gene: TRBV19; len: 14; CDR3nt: TGTGCCAGTAGTACAGGACTCCAGGGGTATGGCTACACCTTC; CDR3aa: CASSTGLQGYGYTF
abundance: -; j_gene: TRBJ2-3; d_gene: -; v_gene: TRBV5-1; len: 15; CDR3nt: TGCGCCAGCAGCTTGAGTGCAGGCATCACAGATACGCAGTATTTT; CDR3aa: CASSLSAGITDTQYF
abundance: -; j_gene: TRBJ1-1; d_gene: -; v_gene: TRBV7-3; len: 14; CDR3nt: TGTGCCAGCAGCCAGGGGAGAGCGAACACTGAAGCTTTCTTT; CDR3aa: CASSQGRANTEAFF
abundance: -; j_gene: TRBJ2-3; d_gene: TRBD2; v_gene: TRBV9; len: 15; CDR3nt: TGTGCCAGCAGCGCTAGCGGGGGGCGCACAGATACGCAGTATTTT; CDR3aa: CASSASGGRTDTQYF
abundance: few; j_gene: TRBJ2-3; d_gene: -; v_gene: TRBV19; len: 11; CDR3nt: TGTGCCAGCGGTTTCCCAGATACGCAGTATTTT; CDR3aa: CASGFPDTQYF
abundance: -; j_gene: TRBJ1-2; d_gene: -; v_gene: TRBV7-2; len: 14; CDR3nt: TGTGCCAGCAGCTCCGAGGGAGGGTGGGATGGCTACACCTTC; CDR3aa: CASSSEGGWDGYTF
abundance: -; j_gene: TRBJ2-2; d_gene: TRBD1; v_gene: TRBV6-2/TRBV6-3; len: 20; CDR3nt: TGTGCCAGCAGTTACTCCCGGGACAGGGGGCTTTTCTTAGATGCCGGGGAGCTGTTTTTT; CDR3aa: CASSYSRDRGLFLDAGELFF
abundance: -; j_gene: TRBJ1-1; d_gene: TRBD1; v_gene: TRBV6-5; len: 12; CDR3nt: TGTGCCAGCAGCCATAGACAGGGTTCGGCTTTCTTT; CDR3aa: CASSHRQGSAFF
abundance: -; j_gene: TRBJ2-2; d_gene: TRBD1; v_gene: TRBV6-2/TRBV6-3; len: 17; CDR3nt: TGTGCCAGCAGTTACTCAACAGGGGGACCGGACACCGGGGAGCTGTTTTTT; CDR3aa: CASSYSTGGPDTGELFF
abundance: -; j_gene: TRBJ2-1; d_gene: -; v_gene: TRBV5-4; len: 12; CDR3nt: TGTGCCAGCAGCTCGGACAGACAAGAGCAGTTCTTC; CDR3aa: CASSSDRQEQFF